Presented here are 20 T cell receptor beta chains from one specimen sequenced in a study of OX40 agonist ivuxolimab in advanced cancers. Library method: the immunoSEQ multiplex PCR assay. Here the immuneACCESS table is served through TCRdb, limited to in-frame sequences with V and J called. Missing clones are a known gap in these copies; in checked studies unresolved V genes cover under half, and the rest lacks a known reason. This sample comprises 25,000 to 35,000 clones, roughly 83% of them detected only once. 20% to 25% of the sample comes from the top ten. Sequences were derived from CD4+ or CD8+ T cells sorted from blood, sampled in a trial of the OX40 agonist ivuxolimab. The receptor source for this set is an adult with an advanced solid tumor such as melanoma, head and neck, liver or kidney cancer.

This rearrangement joins TRBV7-2 to TRBJ1-1; no clear D. V gave up 4 bases and J gave up 8 bases, with 14 bases separating them. Germline loops: CDR1 SGHTA, CDR2 FQGNSA. The CDR3 has 13 amino acids. The CDR3 sequence: CASSSSPWWEAFF. CDR3 nucleotides: TGTGCCAGCAGCTCCTCCCCCTGGTGGGAAGCTTTCTTT.

V is TRBV5-1 and J is TRBJ2-1, with 9 positions matching TRBD2. Germline trimming cut 5 bases from V and 4 bases from J; bases unmatched to any gene: 10. Germline CDR1 is SGHRS and CDR2 is YFSETQ. The CDR3 is made up of 16 amino acids. CDR3 loop: CASRDSLAGLYNEQFF. DNA of the CDR3: TGCGCCAGCAGAGACTCCCTAGCGGGGCTTTACAATGAGCAGTTCTTC.

This clone occurred once. The V and J genes are TRBV6-1 and TRBJ2-1; the D call may be TRBD1 or TRBD2 (5 bases each). The CDR3 totals 13 residues. V dropped 5 bases and J dropped 8 bases, with 13 bases sitting between them. Germline V lookup: CDR1 MNHNS, CDR2 SASEGT. The CDR3 DNA sequence: TGTGCCAGCAGTACCGCTCGGGGCGATGAGCAGTTCTTC. It is translated as CASSTARGDEQFF.

CDR3 nucleotides: TGTGCCAGCAGGCCGGGGAGCCGGGAGACCCAGTACTTC. This codes for CASRPGSRETQYF. The rearrangement joins TRBV6-6 to TRBJ2-5; TRBD2 is a possible D gene (5 bases). The CDR3 runs 13 residues. Trimming removed 6 bases at V and 5 bases at J, with 13 bases between. Germline V gene lookup returns CDR1 MNHNY and CDR2 SVGAGI (reference sequence).

This chain joins TRBV29-1 and TRBJ2-7, with TRBD2 matching over 8 bases. CDR1 is SQVTM, CDR2 ANQGSEA, per germline. There are 14 residues in the CDR3. With V trimmed by 4 bases and J by 3 bases, 8 bases remained unmatched. This CDR3 is CSVAAGGEDYEQYF. The CDR3 DNA reads TGCAGCGTTGCGGCGGGAGGTGAAGACTACGAGCAGTACTTC.

This clone was seen a few times. DNA for the CDR3: TGTGCCAGCGCCACCCCCAATTCACCCCTCCACTTT. As protein: CASATPNSPLHF. This chain links TRBV27 with TRBJ1-6; D not certain. V was clipped by 8 bases and J by 7 bases, with 9 bases between them. Germline assignment: CDR1 MNHEY and CDR2 SMNVEV (reference sequence). CDR3 size: 12 residues.

This clone has a single count. The V gene is TRBV7-8, the J gene TRBJ2-5; a possible D gene is TRBD2 (5 bases). There are 13 residues in the CDR3. Germline V CDR1 and CDR2: SGHVS, FQNEAQ. Trimming stripped 5 bases from V and 3 bases from J, with 10 bases between. The CDR3 region has the DNA TGTGCCAGCAGCCGTCGGGGAGAAGAGACCCAGTACTTC. Encoded protein: CASSRRGEETQYF.

J is TRBJ2-7 and V is TRBV7-9; D might be TRBD1 (6 bases). This CDR3 comprises 15 residues. Germline-derived CDR1 and CDR2 are SEHNR and FQNEAQ (reference sequence). Between the trimmed V and J ends, which lost 5 bases and 4 bases, there was a span of 18 bases. In nucleotides, the CDR3 is TGTGCCAGCAGCCAACCTCCGGGACAAGAATACGAGCAGTACTTC. Residues: CASSQPPGQEYEQYF. Full variable domain (missing parts from reference TRBV7-9 and TRBJ2-7): DTGVSQNPRHKITKRGQNVTFRCDPISEHNRLYWYRQTLGQGPEFLTYFQNEAQLEKSRLLSDRFSAERPKGSFSTLEIQRTEQGDSAMYLCASSQPPGQEYEQYFGPGTRLTVT.

CDR3 nucleotides: TGTGCCAGTCGAGTCGCGGGCTCTTACAATGAGCAGTTCTTC. Translating it yields CASRVAGSYNEQFF. The genes are TRBV27 and TRBJ2-1; TRBD2 might be the D (5 bases). Germline lookup yields CDR1 MNHEY and CDR2 SMNVEV (reference sequence). The germline V and J ends were trimmed by 9 bases and 4 bases, with 16 bases remaining between them. The CDR3 consists of 14 residues.

The chain uses TRBV19 and TRBJ1-5; 8 bases are shared with TRBD1. This CDR3 is built from 16 residues. CDR1 LNHDA and CDR2 SQIVND come from the germline V gene (reference sequence). With 4 bases clipped from V and 4 bases from J, the junction kept 9 bases outside the gene matches. CDR3 nucleotide sequence: TGTGCCAGTAGTAACCGCGACAGGGGAAGGAATCAGCCCCAGCATTTT. It translates to CASSNRDRGRNQPQHF. The complete variable domain, with remaining parts taken from reference TRBV19 and TRBJ1-5, reads DGGITQSPKYLFRKEGQNVTLSCEQNLNHDAMYWYRQDPGQGLRLIYYSQIVNDFQKGDIAEGYSVSREKKESFPLTVTSAQKNPTAFYLCASSNRDRGRNQPQHFGDGTRLSIL.

The chain uses TRBV5-4 and TRBJ2-7; 11 bases agree with TRBD1. The germline gives CDR1 SGHNT, CDR2 YYREEE (reference sequence). The V and J ends lost 7 bases and 6 bases, in that order; junction bases with no gene match: 3. The CDR3 runs to 12 residues. CDR3 sequence (DNA): TGTGCCAGCGCAGGGACAGGGGGCGAGCAGTACTTC. Protein product: CASAGTGGEQYF.

This clone has only a few counts. The chain links TRBV7-9 to TRBJ2-2; 13 positions match TRBD2. This CDR3 has 18 amino acids. The V gene's germline CDR1 is SEHNR and CDR2 FQNEAQ (reference sequence). The junction had 7 bases not matched to a gene; V was cut back by 4 bases and J by 2 bases. The CDR3 bases are TGTGCCAGCAGCTACCGGACTAGCGGGAGCCCCAACACCGGGGAGCTGTTTTTT. Encoded protein: CASSYRTSGSPNTGELFF. The full variable domain, with the rest looked up from reference TRBV7-9 and TRBJ2-2, is DTGVSQNPRHKITKRGQNVTFRCDPISEHNRLYWYRQTLGQGPEFLTYFQNEAQLEKSRLLSDRFSAERPKGSFSTLEIQRTEQGDSAMYLCASSYRTSGSPNTGELFFGEGSRLTVL.

The chain carries TRBV28 and TRBJ2-7, with D perhaps TRBD1 (5 bases). V was cut by 3 bases and J by 3 bases, with 6 bases left in between. The germline gives CDR1 MDHEN, CDR2 SYDVKM. The CDR3 totals 12 residues. CDR3 coding DNA: TGTGCCAGCAGTTTGGACATCTACGAGCAGTACTTC. It specifies CASSLDIYEQYF.

This clone came up once. This rearrangement joins TRBV7-8 to TRBJ2-1; no definite D call. Trimming stripped 1 base from V and 9 bases from J, with 10 bases between. The CDR3 is 13 amino acids. Germline V gives CDR1 SGHVS, CDR2 FQNEAQ. CDR3 sequence (DNA): TGTGCCAGCAGCTTAGAGATCCTTCGTGAGCAGTTCTTC. Translating gives CASSLEILREQFF.

The rearrangement uses TRBV30 and TRBJ2-1; 8 bases are a match to TRBD2. This CDR3 spans 19 amino acids. In germline, CDR1 is GTSNPN, CDR2 SVGIG (reference sequence). Trimming removed 4 bases from V and 3 bases from J; junction bases left unmatched: 20. Here the CDR3 reads CAWTLWGGGKAKIYNEQFF. CDR3 sequence (DNA): TGTGCCTGGACTCTGTGGGGCGGGGGGAAAGCTAAAATCTACAATGAGCAGTTCTTC.

The table lists this clone with a count of one. The rearrangement joins TRBV11-2 to TRBJ2-2, with TRBD1 as a possible D gene (6 bases). CDR3 length: 15 residues. V was trimmed by 4 bases and J by 1 base, leaving 10 bases between them. Germline V lookup: CDR1 SGHAT, CDR2 FQNNGV. CDR3 loop: CASSYGTLNTGELFF. The CDR3 DNA is TGTGCCAGCAGCTACGGGACATTGAACACCGGGGAGCTGTTTTTT. Looking up the rest from reference TRBV11-2 and TRBJ2-2 gives the full variable domain: EAGVAQSPRYKIIEKRQSVAFWCNPISGHATLYWYQQILGQGPKLLIQFQNNGVVDDSQLPKDRFSAERLKGVDSTLKIQPAKLEDSAVYLCASSYGTLNTGELFFGEGSRLTVL.

This clone was detected only once. The rearrangement uses TRBV19 and TRBJ1-2; tentative D call: TRBD1 (5 bases). The V gene's germline CDR1 is LNHDA and CDR2 SQIVND (reference sequence). V dropped 7 bases and J dropped 7 bases, with 13 bases sitting between them. The CDR3 has 12 amino acids. The CDR3 DNA sequence: TGTGCCAGTAATCTGGGGCTTGGTGGCTACACCTTC. Its translation: CASNLGLGGYTF.

This clone was observed many times. The V and J genes are TRBV4-1 and TRBJ1-1, with D unclear. Germline values: CDR1 MGHRA, CDR2 YSYEKL. The germline V and J ends were trimmed by 0 bases and 8 bases, with 10 bases remaining between them. There are 13 residues in the CDR3. The CDR3 DNA is TGCGCCAGCAGCCAAGAGAGCCACCCCGAAGCTTTCTTT. Protein sequence: CASSQESHPEAFF.

The rearrangement uses TRBV5-1 and TRBJ2-3; D not resolved. V gave up 0 bases and J gave up 1 base, with 6 bases separating them. The germline V gene encodes CDR1 SGHRS and CDR2 YFSETQ. The CDR3 has 14 amino acids. The CDR3 coding sequence is TGCGCCAGCAGCTTGGACACCGGCACAGATACGCAGTATTTT. The encoded protein is CASSLDTGTDTQYF.

The sample holds one count of this clone. J is TRBJ2-5 and V is TRBV11-2, with 15 bases matching TRBD2. Trimming took 4 bases from V and 5 from J; bases not matched to a gene: 14. CDR3 size: 19 residues. Germline loops: CDR1 SGHAT, CDR2 FQNNGV. DNA for the CDR3: TGTGCCAGCAGCTCCCTTCCCGGACTAGCGGGGGGGCCGGTTGAGACCCAGTACTTC. This encodes CASSSLPGLAGGPVETQYF.